One and the same sample provided the 17 T cell receptor beta chains below, sequenced in a study of patients and donors after allogeneic stem cell transplantation. TCRdb processed the RT-PCR reads anew with MiXCR; each CDR3 protein has one entry. The profile covers 920,000 or so distinct CDR3 sequences, with roughly 18% appearing a single time and 5% to 7.5% taken by the ten largest. Sequenced sample: blood, either unsorted or a sorted T cell fraction (not recorded which). The receptors shown here come from a human donor who was either an allogeneic HSCT recipient or a stem cell or donor lymphocyte infusion donor (not recorded which). It is not recorded whose cells these are; they may come from a transplant donor.

This clonotype has more than one count but fewer than ten. The chain has TRBV7-9 and TRBJ1-1, with D possibly being TRBD1 (6 bases). The V gene lost 3 bases and the J gene lost 6 bases, with 14 bases spanning the gap. This CDR3 is 14 amino acids long. Germline V gene sequence: CDR1 SEHNR, CDR2 FQNEAQ (reference sequence). The CDR3 loop reads CASSFSSQGAEAFF. The CDR3 DNA sequence: TGTGCCAGCAGCTTTAGTTCACAGGGCGCTGAAGCTTTCTTT.

This clonotype occurred a few times. V usage is TRBV20-1 and J usage is TRBJ2-7, with 8 bases matching TRBD1. Germline V CDR1 and CDR2: DFQATT, SNEGSKA (reference sequence). The CDR3 consists of 14 residues. Unmatched junction bases numbered 7, after V lost 6 bases and J lost 0 bases. Written as DNA, the CDR3 is TGCAGTGCCGAACCCGGGACAGGCTCCTACGAGCAGTACTTC. The encoded protein is CSAEPGTGSYEQYF.

The chain joins TRBV30 to TRBJ1-3, with D perhaps matching TRBD1 (6 bases). From germline, CDR1 is GTSNPN and CDR2 SVGIG (reference sequence). V lost 0 bases and J lost 1, with 13 bases in between. The CDR3 consists of 16 residues. CDR3 sequence reads: CAWSVRGGMSGNTIYF. The CDR3 nucleotides read TGTGCCTGGAGTGTTCGGGGGGGCATGTCTGGAAACACCATATATTTT.

In regard to this clonotype: The CDR3 does not close with the conserved phenylalanine or tryptophan, likely indicating a read error. The V and J genes are TRBV7-9 and TRBJ2-7; 8 positions match TRBD1. V shed 4 bases, J shed 3 bases, and the junction held 8 bases outside the gene matches. Per germline, CDR1 SEHNR and CDR2 FQNEAQ (reference sequence). The CDR3 length is 15 residues. DNA for the CDR3: TGTGCCAGCAGCTCGCTATCCGGGACAGGCTACGAGCAGTACCTC. Translating gives CASSSLSGTGYEQYL.

This sequence joins TRBV9 and TRBJ2-7; 9 bases line up with TRBD1. Germline trimming cut 3 bases from V and 5 bases from J; bases unmatched to any gene: 12. From germline, CDR1 is SGDLS and CDR2 YYNGEE. The CDR3 totals 16 residues. Here the CDR3 reads CASSAGLGGQGDEQYF. The DNA for the CDR3 is TGTGCCAGCAGCGCGGGTTTGGGGGGACAGGGAGACGAGCAGTACTTC.

This clonotype was observed a few times. The chain has TRBV20-1 and TRBJ2-7; D not certain. Per the germline V gene, CDR1 is DFQATT and CDR2 is SNEGSKA (reference sequence). CDR3 length: 13 residues. The V end was cut by 6 bases, the J end by 2 bases, with 14 bases between. The CDR3 DNA sequence: TGCAGTGCGGTCAGATCCCATCCCTACGAGCAGTACTTC. This encodes CSAVRSHPYEQYF.

This clonotype turned up a few times. This rearrangement joins TRBV15 to TRBJ1-2; D remains unclear. Per the germline V gene, CDR1 is LNHNV and CDR2 is YYDKDF (reference sequence). The V end was cut by 0 bases, the J end by 4 bases, with 15 bases between. This CDR3 spans 16 amino acids. For the CDR3, the DNA is TGTGCCACCAGCAGAGATAAAGGGAAAGGAGCCTATGGCTACACCTTC. It codes for CATSRDKGKGAYGYTF.

The CDR3 protein is CASSLVGSALAYEQYF. CDR3 in DNA: TGTGCCAGCAGCTTAGTTGGATCGGCATTAGCCTACGAGCAGTACTTC. The rearrangement links TRBV7-2 to TRBJ2-7, with no clear D. Germline CDR1 SGHTA, CDR2 FQGNSA. The CDR3 is 16 amino acids. The germline V and J ends were trimmed by 1 base and 2 bases, with 15 bases remaining between them.

The genes are TRBV7-8 and TRBJ2-5, with 12 nucleotides matching TRBD2. J gave up 5 bases and V 2 bases, and 9 bases lay outside the gene matches. This CDR3 spans 17 amino acids. Germline V gives CDR1 SGHVS, CDR2 FQNEAQ. The CDR3 sequence: CASSLRASGGASETQYF. The CDR3 nucleotides read TGTGCCAGCAGCTTAAGGGCTAGCGGGGGGGCTTCGGAGACCCAGTACTTC.

The chain carries TRBV5-1 and TRBJ2-1; D gene uncertain. CDR1 and CDR2 (germline): SGHRS, YFSETQ. Trimming removed 4 bases at V and 2 bases at J, with 7 bases between. The CDR3 loop spans 13 amino acids. CDR3: CASSRPPYNEQFF. The CDR3 region has the DNA TGCGCCAGCAGCAGACCGCCCTACAATGAGCAGTTCTTC.

This clonotype was found a few times. This rearrangement joins TRBV12-3 or TRBV12-4 to TRBJ1-5; D not certain. This CDR3 is built from 14 residues. Trimming cost V 1 base and J 4 bases, with 8 bases left between them. This CDR3 is CASSLVNRNQPQHF. The CDR3 bases are TGTGCCAGCAGTTTAGTTAATCGAAATCAGCCCCAGCATTTT.

The rearrangement joins TRBV7-9 to TRBJ1-5; D is unresolved. The V gene lost 5 bases and the J gene lost 9 bases, with 14 bases spanning the gap. Germline CDR1 and CDR2: SEHNR and FQNEAQ (reference sequence). The CDR3 has 13 amino acids. The CDR3 spells CASSPKFLGPQHF. CDR3 nucleotide sequence: TGTGCCAGCAGCCCTAAGTTTCTGGGGCCCCAGCATTTT.

The V call is TRBV5-5, the J call TRBJ1-6; D not certain. CDR3 length: 11 amino acids. V was shortened by 0 bases and J by 15 bases, with 7 bases between the two germline ends. Germline lookup yields CDR1 SGHKS and CDR2 YYEKEE (reference sequence). Here the CDR3 reads CASSLERLLHF. In nucleotides, the CDR3 is TGTGCCAGCAGCTTGGAACGGCTCCTCCACTTT.

The CDR3 spells CASSVDASGSVGNEQFF. Here the CDR3 DNA reads TGTGCCAGCAGCGTAGACGCTAGCGGGAGTGTTGGTAATGAGCAGTTCTTC. J is TRBJ2-1 and V is TRBV9; 10 bases fit TRBD2. Trimming cost V 0 bases and J 7 bases; bases outside gene matches: 10. Germline V gene data show CDR1 as SGDLS and CDR2 as YYNGEE. This CDR3 is 17 amino acids long.

This clonotype was counted only a few times. V usage is TRBV27 and J usage is TRBJ2-7, with TRBD2 matching 11 bases. The CDR3 consists of 13 residues. The germline gives CDR1 MNHEY, CDR2 SMNVEV (reference sequence). The V and J ends lost 7 bases and 4 bases, in that order; junction bases with no gene match: 3. CDR3 sequence reads: CASKWTSGYEQYF. The CDR3 DNA reads as TGTGCCAGCAAATGGACTAGCGGGTACGAGCAGTACTTC.

This chain links TRBV5-1 with TRBJ1-2, with 8 bases aligning to TRBD1. There are 17 residues in the CDR3. J was trimmed by 8 bases and V by 4 bases; bases with no gene match: 19. Germline V gene lookup returns CDR1 SGHRS and CDR2 YFSETQ. CDR3 sequence reads: CASSPWAPRGRELGYTF. CDR3 DNA: TGCGCCAGCAGCCCATGGGCCCCCAGGGGGCGCGAATTGGGCTACACCTTC.

This clonotype was counted between two and nine times. V usage is TRBV20-1 and J usage is TRBJ2-7, with a possible D match to TRBD1 (5 bases). The length of the CDR3 is 14 residues. Germline-derived CDR1 and CDR2 are DFQATT and SNEGSKA (reference sequence). Deletions cut 2 bases from V and 3 bases from J, with 14 bases between. This chain's CDR3 is CSARSRQSFYEQYF. The CDR3 nucleotides are TGCAGTGCTAGATCTAGACAGAGCTTCTACGAGCAGTACTTC.